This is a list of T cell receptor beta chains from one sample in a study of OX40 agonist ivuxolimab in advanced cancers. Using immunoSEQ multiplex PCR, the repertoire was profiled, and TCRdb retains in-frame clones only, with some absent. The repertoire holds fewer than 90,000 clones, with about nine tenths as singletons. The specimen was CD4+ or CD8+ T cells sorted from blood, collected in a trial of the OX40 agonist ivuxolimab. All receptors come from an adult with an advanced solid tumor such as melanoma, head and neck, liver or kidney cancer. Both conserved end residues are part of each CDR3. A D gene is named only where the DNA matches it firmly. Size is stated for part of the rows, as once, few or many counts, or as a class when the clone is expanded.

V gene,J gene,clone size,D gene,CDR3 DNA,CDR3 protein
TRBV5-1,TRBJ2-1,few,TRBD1,TGCGCCAGCATATTTGAGACAGGGTGGTTAGGTGAGCAGTTCTTC,CASIFETGWLGEQFF
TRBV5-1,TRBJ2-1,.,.,TGCGCCAGCAGCTTGGGCCAGAGCTCCTACAATGAGCAGTTCTTC,CASSLGQSSYNEQFF
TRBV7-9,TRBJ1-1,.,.,TGTGCCAGCAGCCGTGGGGGAGCGAACACTGAAGCTTTCTTT,CASSRGGANTEAFF
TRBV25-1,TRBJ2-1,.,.,TGTGCCAGCAGTAGTGGGACTCCTTTTTACAATGAGCAGTTCTTC,CASSSGTPFYNEQFF
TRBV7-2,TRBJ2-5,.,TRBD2,TGTGCCAGCAGTGTAGGACTAGCGGGAATCAACCAGTACTTC,CASSVGLAGINQYF
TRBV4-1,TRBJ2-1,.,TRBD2,TGCGCCAGCAGCCAAGCGGGACTAGCCTACAATGAGCAGTTCTTC,CASSQAGLAYNEQFF
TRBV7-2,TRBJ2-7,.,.,TGTGCCAGCAGCCAGGAAGCATTTCTGGGGGCGGGTGAGCAGTACTTC,CASSQEAFLGAGEQYF
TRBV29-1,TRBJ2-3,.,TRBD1,TGCAGCGTTGAAGGGTACCCGGGACAGTTGATAACGGATACGCAGTATTTT,CSVEGYPGQLITDTQYF
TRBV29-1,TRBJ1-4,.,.,TGCAGCGCGGGACTGGGAGGGGAAAAACTGTTTTTT,CSAGLGGEKLFF
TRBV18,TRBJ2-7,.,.,TGTGCCAGCTCACAGGACCGGGACGCATCCTACGAGCAGTACTTC,CASSQDRDASYEQYF
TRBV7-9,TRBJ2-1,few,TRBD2,TGTGCCAGCAGCTCCCGACTTCTAGCGGCCAATGAGCAGTTCTTC,CASSSRLLAANEQFF
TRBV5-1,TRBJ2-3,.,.,TGCGCCAGCAGCTCGGACGGTTCTCGGGCAGATACGCAGTATTTT,CASSSDGSRADTQYF
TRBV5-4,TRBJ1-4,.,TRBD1,TGTGCCAGCAGCTCCAACGACAGGGATAATGAAAAACTGTTTTTT,CASSSNDRDNEKLFF
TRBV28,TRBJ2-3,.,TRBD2,TGTGCCAGCAGTTCGACAGCGGGAGTTGGCACAGATACGCAGTATTTT,CASSSTAGVGTDTQYF
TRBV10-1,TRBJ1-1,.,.,TGCGCCAGCAGTGATATCTTTCAGGGCACTGAAGCTTTCTTT,CASSDIFQGTEAFF
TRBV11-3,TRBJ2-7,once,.,TGTGCCAGCAGCTTAGGCCTGAACTCCTACGAGCAGTACTTC,CASSLGLNSYEQYF
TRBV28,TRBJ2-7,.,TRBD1,TGTGCCAGCAGTTCTCCGGTGGGACAGGGGACCTACGAGCAGTACTTC,CASSSPVGQGTYEQYF
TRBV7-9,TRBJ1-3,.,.,TGTGCCAGCAGCTTTCGACAGCAGAGCTCTGGAAACACCATATATTTT,CASSFRQQSSGNTIYF
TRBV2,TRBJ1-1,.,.,TGTGCCAGCAGTACCCAGGGAAGAACTGAAGCTTTCTTT,CASSTQGRTEAFF
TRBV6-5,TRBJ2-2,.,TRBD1,TGTGCCAGCAGTCGAACAGGGGTCCCCGGGGAGCTGTTTTTT,CASSRTGVPGELFF
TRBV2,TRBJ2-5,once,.,TGTGCCAGCAGTATGTGGGGCAGTCAAGAGACCCAGTACTTC,CASSMWGSQETQYF
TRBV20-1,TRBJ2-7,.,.,TGCAGTGCTAGCGGAGTTGGGGAGCAGTACTTC,CSASGVGEQYF
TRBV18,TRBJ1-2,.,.,TGTGCCAGCTCACCGAGGGGGTCCCAGGATTTTGGCTACACCTTC,CASSPRGSQDFGYTF
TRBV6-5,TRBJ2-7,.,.,TGTGCCAGCAGTTCCCTTACAGGACGGAGAAGGTACGAGCAGTACTTC,CASSSLTGRRRYEQYF
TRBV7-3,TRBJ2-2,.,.,TGTGCCAGCAGCTTGCTGGGGACGAGCGGGGAGCTGTTTTTT,CASSLLGTSGELFF
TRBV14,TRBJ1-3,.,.,TGTGCCAGCAGCCTACAGATAAGCTCTGGAAACACCATATATTTT,CASSLQISSGNTIYF
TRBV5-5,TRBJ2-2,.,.,TGTGCCAGCAGCTTGGGCGCCCTCACCGGGGAGCTGTTTTTT,CASSLGALTGELFF
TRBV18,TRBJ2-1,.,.,TGTGCCAGCTCACGGAGCAGCTCCTACAATGAGCAGTTCTTC,CASSRSSSYNEQFF
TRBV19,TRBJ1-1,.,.,TGTGCCGGTAAAGAGGGACACCAGAACACTGAAGCTTTCTTT,CAGKEGHQNTEAFF
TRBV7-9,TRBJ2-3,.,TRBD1,TGTGCCAGCAGCTTACGCGTCCCGGGACAGGTTCGCCGGCCAGATACGCAGTATTTT,CASSLRVPGQVRRPDTQYF
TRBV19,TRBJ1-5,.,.,TGTGCCAGTAGTATTGACGGGTGGCAGCCCCAGCATTTT,CASSIDGWQPQHF
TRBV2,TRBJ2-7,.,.,TGTGCCAGCAGTGGAGCCTACGAGCAGTACTTC,CASSGAYEQYF
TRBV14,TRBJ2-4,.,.,TGTGCCAGCAGCCAGCCCGGGACAGCCAAAAACATTCAGTACTTC,CASSQPGTAKNIQYF
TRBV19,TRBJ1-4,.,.,TGTGCCAGTAGACCCTCAGGGGCGAGTTCTGAAAAACTGTTTTTT,CASRPSGASSEKLFF
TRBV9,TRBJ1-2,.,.,TGTGCCAGCAGCGTAGCAGCCTTCGGGGGTGGCTACACCTTC,CASSVAAFGGGYTF
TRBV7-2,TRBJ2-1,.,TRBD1,TGTGCCAGCAGCTTGTCAAGGGGGCTGTGGAATGAGCAGTTCTTC,CASSLSRGLWNEQFF
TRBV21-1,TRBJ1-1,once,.,TGTGCCAGCAGCAAAGTAGGGACAGGGGGACTTCGGGGAGAAGCTTTCTTT,CASSKVGTGGLRGEAFF
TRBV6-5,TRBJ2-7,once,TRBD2,TGTGCCAGCAGTTACACGCGGGACTACCTGGCCTACGAGCAGTACTTC,CASSYTRDYLAYEQYF
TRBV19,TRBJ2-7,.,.,TGTGCCAGTAGTTCGTCTTCCGAATCCGAGCAGTACTTC,CASSSSSESEQYF
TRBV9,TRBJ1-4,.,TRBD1,TGTGCCAGCAGCACGACGGGACAGGGATGGGAAAAACTGTTTTTT,CASSTTGQGWEKLFF
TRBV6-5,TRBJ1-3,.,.,TGTGCCAGCAGTTACGGAGGGAAACCTGGAAACACCATATATTTT,CASSYGGKPGNTIYF
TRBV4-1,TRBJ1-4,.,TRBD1,TGCGCCAGCAGTCAACCCCGGGACAGGGGCCGAGATGAAAAACTGTTTTTT,CASSQPRDRGRDEKLFF
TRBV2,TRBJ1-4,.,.,TGTGCCAGCAGGCTACATTTTAATGAAAAACTGTTTTTT,CASRLHFNEKLFF
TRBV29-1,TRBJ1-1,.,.,TGCAGCGTTGTTCTAACGGCTGAAGCTTTCTTT,CSVVLTAEAFF
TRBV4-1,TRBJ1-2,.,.,TGCGCCAGCAGCCAAGCCTCAGAACGGGGAGGCTATGGCTACACCTTC,CASSQASERGGYGYTF
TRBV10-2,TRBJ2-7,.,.,TGCGCCAGCCGGTCAGAAAGCGAGCAGTACTTC,CASRSESEQYF
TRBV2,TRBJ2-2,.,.,TGTGCCAGCAGAGGGACAACGAACACCGGGGAGCTGTTTTTT,CASRGTTNTGELFF